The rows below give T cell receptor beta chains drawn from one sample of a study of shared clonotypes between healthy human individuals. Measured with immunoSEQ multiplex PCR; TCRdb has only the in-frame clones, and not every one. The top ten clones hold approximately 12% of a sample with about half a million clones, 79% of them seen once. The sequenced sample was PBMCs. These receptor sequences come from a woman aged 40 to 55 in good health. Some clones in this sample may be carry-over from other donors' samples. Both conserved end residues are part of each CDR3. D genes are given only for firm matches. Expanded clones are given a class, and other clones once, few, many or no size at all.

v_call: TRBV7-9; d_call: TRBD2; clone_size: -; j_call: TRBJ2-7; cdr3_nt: TGTGCCAGCAGCTTAAAAGCGGGAGGACTCTACGAGCAGTACTTC; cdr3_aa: CASSLKAGGLYEQYF
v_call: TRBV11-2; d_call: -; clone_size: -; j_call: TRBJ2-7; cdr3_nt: TGTGCCAGCAGCTCCTCCACGGACCCGACCCTAACCTACGAGCAGTACTTC; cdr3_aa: CASSSSTDPTLTYEQYF
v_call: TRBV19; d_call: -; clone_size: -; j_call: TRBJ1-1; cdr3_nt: TGTGCCAGTAGTATAGATCCACAGGGATTGAACACTGAAGCTTTCTTT; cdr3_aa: CASSIDPQGLNTEAFF
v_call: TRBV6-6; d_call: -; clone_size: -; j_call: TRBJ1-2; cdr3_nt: TGTGCCAGCAGTTATCCAAGTGGCTATGGCTACACCTTC; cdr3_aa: CASSYPSGYGYTF
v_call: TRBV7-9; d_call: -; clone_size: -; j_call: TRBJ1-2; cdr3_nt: TGTGCCAGCAGCTCCCTGTTCATACAGGGTTTTATGGGCTACACCTTC; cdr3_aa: CASSSLFIQGFMGYTF
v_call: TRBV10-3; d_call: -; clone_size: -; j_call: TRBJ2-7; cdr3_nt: TGTGCCATCAGTGAAACTAGCTTTGGCGAGCAGTACTTC; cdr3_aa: CAISETSFGEQYF
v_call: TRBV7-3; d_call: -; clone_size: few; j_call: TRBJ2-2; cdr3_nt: TGTGCCAGCAGCTTCTCTCTAGCGCAGGCGAACACCGGGGAGCTGTTTTTT; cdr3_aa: CASSFSLAQANTGELFF
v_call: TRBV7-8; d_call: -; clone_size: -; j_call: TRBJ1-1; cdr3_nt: TGTGCCAGCAGGGAAGGGGTTCGGACTGAAGCTTTCTTT; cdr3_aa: CASREGVRTEAFF
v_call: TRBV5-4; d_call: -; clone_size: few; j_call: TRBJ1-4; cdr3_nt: TGTGCCAGCAGCTTGGAAGGGTTCCCTAATGAAAAACTGTTTTTT; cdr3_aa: CASSLEGFPNEKLFF
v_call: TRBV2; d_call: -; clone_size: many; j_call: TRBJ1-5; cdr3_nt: TGTGCCAGCAGGTACAAGGAAGGGTTTGATCAGCCCCAGCATTTT; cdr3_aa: CASRYKEGFDQPQHF
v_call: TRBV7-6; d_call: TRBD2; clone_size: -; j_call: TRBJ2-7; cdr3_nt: TGTGCCAGCAGCTTAGAGGCTAGGACTAGCGGGGGGGGCCGGGACGAGCAGTACTTC; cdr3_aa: CASSLEARTSGGGRDEQYF
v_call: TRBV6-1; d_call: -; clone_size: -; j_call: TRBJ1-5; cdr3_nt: TGTGCCAGCAGCCTCGACAGAAATCAGCCCCAGCATTTT; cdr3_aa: CASSLDRNQPQHF
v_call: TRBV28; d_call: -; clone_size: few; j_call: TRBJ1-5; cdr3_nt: TGTGCCAGCAGTTTAGACCCTAATCAGCCCCAGCATTTT; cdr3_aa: CASSLDPNQPQHF
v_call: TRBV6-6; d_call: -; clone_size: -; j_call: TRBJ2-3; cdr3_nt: TGTGCCAGCAGTCCATCGGCCAGGGGAGTAGATACGCAGTATTTT; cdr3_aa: CASSPSARGVDTQYF
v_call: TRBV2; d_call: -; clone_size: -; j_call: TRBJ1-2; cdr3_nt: TGTGCCAGCAACATCAGGGGTATACATGGCTACACCTTC; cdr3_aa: CASNIRGIHGYTF
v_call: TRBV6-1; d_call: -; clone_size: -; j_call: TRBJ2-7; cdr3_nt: TGTGCCAGCAACCAACAGGAAGGGAGCTACGAGCAGTACTTC; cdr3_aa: CASNQQEGSYEQYF
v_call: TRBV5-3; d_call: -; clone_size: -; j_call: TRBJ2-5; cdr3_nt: TGTGCCAGAAGCTCCACGAGGGCAAGGGAAGAGACCCAGTACTTC; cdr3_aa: CARSSTRAREETQYF
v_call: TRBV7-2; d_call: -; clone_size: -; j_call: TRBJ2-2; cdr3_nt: TGTGCCAGCAGCTTAAGTGGCGGAGCGAACACCGGGGAGCTGTTTTTT; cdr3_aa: CASSLSGGANTGELFF
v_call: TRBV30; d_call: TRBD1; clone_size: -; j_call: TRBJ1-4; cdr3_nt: TGTGCCTGGAGTGTATTGGGGACAGGGAGTGAAAAACTGTTTTTT; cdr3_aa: CAWSVLGTGSEKLFF
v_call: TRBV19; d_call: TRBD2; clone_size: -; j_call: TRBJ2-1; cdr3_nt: TGTGCCAGTACCGTCGCGGCGGGAGGTACCAATGAGCAGTTCTTC; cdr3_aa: CASTVAAGGTNEQFF
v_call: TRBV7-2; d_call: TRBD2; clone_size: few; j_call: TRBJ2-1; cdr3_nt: TGTGCCAGCAGCAGACTAGCGGGAGTCCGCGGGGCAGGTGAGCAGTTCTTC; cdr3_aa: CASSRLAGVRGAGEQFF
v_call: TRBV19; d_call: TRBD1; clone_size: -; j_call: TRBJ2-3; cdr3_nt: TGTGCCAGTAGCACAGGACAGGGTGACACAGATACGCAGTATTTT; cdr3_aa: CASSTGQGDTDTQYF
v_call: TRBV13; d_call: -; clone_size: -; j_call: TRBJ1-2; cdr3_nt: TGTGCCAGCAGCTCCGGACACGATGGCTACACCTTC; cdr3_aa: CASSSGHDGYTF
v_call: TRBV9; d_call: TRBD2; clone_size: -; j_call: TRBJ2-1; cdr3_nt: TGTGCCAGCAGCGTAAAACTAGCGGGGTCCCCTACCTACAATGAGCAGTTCTTC; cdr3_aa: CASSVKLAGSPTYNEQFF
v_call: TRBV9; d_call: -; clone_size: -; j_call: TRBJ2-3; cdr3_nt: TGTGCCAGCAGCGGCAGGGTTGAGGGCACAGATACGCAGTATTTT; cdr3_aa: CASSGRVEGTDTQYF
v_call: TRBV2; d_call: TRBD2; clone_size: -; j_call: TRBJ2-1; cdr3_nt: TGTGCCAGCAGTGAATCACTAGCGGGAGCCACCTTCTATGAGCAGTTCTTC; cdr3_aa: CASSESLAGATFYEQFF
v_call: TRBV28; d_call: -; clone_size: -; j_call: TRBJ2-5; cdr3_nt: TGTGCCAGCAGTTTAGTAGGGGGTGTGGAGACCCAGTACTTC; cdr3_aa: CASSLVGGVETQYF
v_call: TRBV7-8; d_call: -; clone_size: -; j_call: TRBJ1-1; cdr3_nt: TGTGCCAGCAGTTTGTTCGAAGGGCAAGGCACTGAAGCTTTCTTT; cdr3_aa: CASSLFEGQGTEAFF
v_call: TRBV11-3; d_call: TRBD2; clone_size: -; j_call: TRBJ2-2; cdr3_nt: TGTGCCAGCAGCCCCCCCCGACGGGAGGGCCGGGGCGGGGAGCTGTTTTTT; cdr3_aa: CASSPPRREGRGGELFF
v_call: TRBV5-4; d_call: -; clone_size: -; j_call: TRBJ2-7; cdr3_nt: TGTGCCAGCAGCTTTACTTCAGGGCTCTCCTACGAGCAGTACTTC; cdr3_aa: CASSFTSGLSYEQYF
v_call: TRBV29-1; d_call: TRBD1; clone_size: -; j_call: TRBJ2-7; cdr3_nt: TGCAGCGTGGGAACGGGACAGCTCCCCTACGGGCAGTACTTC; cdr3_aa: CSVGTGQLPYGQYF
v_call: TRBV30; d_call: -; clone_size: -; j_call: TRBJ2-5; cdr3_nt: TGTGCCTGGAGTGTACAACGAGAGACCCAGTACTTC; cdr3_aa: CAWSVQRETQYF
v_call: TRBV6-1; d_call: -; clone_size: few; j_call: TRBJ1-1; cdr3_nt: TGTGCCAGCAGTGATGGATCGAGGGGCACTGAAGCTTTCTTT; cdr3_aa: CASSDGSRGTEAFF
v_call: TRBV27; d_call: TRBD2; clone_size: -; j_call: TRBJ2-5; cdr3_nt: TGTGCCAGCAGGCCACAACCTACTAGCGGGGAGACCCAGTACTTC; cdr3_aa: CASRPQPTSGETQYF
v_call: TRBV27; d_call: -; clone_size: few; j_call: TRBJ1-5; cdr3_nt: TGTGCCAGCAGTCCAGGCTGGGCAGCTTATAGCAATCAGCCCCAGCATTTT; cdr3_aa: CASSPGWAAYSNQPQHF
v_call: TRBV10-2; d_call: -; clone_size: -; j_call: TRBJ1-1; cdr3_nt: TGCGCCAGCAGTGAGTCGGGGCAGGGAACGGCTTTCTTT; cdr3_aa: CASSESGQGTAFF
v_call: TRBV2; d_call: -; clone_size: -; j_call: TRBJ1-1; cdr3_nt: TGTGCCAGCAGTCGGGACATGCCCGATGAGGCTTTCTTT; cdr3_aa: CASSRDMPDEAFF
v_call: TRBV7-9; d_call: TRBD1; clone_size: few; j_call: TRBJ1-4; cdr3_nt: TGTGCCAGCAGCCTGGACAGGGGGCGGGTTGAAAAACTGTTTTTT; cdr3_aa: CASSLDRGRVEKLFF
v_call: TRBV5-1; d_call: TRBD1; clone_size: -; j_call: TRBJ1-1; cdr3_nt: TGCGCCAGCAGCTACAGGGGTCAAACTGAAGCTTTCTTT; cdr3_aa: CASSYRGQTEAFF
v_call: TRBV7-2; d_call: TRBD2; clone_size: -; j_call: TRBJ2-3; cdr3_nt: TGTGCCAGCAGCCTCATGACTAGCGGGAGGTGGACAGATACGCAGTATTTT; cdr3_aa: CASSLMTSGRWTDTQYF
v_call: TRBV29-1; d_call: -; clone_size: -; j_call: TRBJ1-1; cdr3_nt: TGCAGCGTTGTTGGGGAAAGGAACACTGAAGCTTTCTTT; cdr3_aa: CSVVGERNTEAFF
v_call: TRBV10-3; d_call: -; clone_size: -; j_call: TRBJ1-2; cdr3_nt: TGTGCCATCAGTGCCGACCATCGTCAGCGGGGCTACACCTTC; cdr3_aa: CAISADHRQRGYTF
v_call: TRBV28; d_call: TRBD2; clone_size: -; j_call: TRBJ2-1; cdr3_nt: TGTGCCAGCAGCCTTAGCGGGAGGAGGAATGAGCAGTTCTTC; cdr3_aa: CASSLSGRRNEQFF
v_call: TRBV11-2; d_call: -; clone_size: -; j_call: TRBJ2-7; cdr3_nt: TGTGCCAGCAGCTTCGTTAGCTACGAGCAGTACTTC; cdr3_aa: CASSFVSYEQYF
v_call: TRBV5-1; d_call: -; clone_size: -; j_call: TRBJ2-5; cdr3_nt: TGCGCCAGCAGCTTGGTGGGGCAGGGGGAGACCCAGTACTTC; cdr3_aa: CASSLVGQGETQYF
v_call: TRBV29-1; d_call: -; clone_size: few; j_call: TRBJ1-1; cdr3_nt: TGCAGCGTTGGCCAGGGAAAAGCTTTCTTT; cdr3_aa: CSVGQGKAFF
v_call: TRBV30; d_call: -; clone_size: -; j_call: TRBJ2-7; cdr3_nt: TGTGCCTGGAGTGTAGTAGGTAGCGGAGGGTACGAGCAGTACTTC; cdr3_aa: CAWSVVGSGGYEQYF
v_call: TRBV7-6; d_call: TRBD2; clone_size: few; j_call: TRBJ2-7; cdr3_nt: TGTGCCAGCAGCCCGGGGGGGAGTGGCGAGCAGTACTTC; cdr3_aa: CASSPGGSGEQYF
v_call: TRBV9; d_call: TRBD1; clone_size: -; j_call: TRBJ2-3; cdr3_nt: TGTGCCAGCAGCGTCACAGGGGGGAGCACAGATACGCAGTATTTT; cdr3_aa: CASSVTGGSTDTQYF
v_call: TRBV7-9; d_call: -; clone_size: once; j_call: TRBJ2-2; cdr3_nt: TGTGCCAGCAGCTTAGTGGCCCTAGGGAACACCGGGGAGCTGTTTTTT; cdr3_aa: CASSLVALGNTGELFF
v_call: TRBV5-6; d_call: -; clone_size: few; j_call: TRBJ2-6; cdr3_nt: TGTGCCAGCAGCCCGCAGGGCTCTGGGGCCAACGTCCTGACTTTC; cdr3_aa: CASSPQGSGANVLTF
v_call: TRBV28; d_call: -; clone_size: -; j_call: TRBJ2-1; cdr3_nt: TGTGCCAGCCATTCCTACAATGAGCAGTTCTTC; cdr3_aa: CASHSYNEQFF
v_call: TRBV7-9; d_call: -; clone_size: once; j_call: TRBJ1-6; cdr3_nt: TGTGCCAGCAGCTTAGGGCAGGGCGGACATTCACCCCTCCACTTT; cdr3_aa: CASSLGQGGHSPLHF